This T cell receptor (beta chain) was obtained from a study of blood T cell repertoires in COVID-19. Some clones are missing from TCRdb's copy, which holds only in-frame ones; the method was immunoSEQ multiplex PCR. The table shows a few hundred thousand clones, with around 90% occurring only once. The germline CDR1 and CDR2 sequences are SGHTA and FQGTGA. V was pared by 3 bases and J by 1 base, with 7 bases of the junction left unmatched. The CDR3 is made up of 17 amino acids. The sequence derives from a woman in her 30s who had recovered from COVID-19. Source material: PBMCs or T cells enriched from blood (not recorded which). V and J are TRBV7-3 and TRBJ1-3; 9 bases are a match to TRBD1. The CDR3 protein is CASSFSGTGLSGNTIYF. CDR3 in DNA: TGTGCCAGCAGCTTCTCCGGGACAGGGCTATCTGGAAACACCATATATTTT.